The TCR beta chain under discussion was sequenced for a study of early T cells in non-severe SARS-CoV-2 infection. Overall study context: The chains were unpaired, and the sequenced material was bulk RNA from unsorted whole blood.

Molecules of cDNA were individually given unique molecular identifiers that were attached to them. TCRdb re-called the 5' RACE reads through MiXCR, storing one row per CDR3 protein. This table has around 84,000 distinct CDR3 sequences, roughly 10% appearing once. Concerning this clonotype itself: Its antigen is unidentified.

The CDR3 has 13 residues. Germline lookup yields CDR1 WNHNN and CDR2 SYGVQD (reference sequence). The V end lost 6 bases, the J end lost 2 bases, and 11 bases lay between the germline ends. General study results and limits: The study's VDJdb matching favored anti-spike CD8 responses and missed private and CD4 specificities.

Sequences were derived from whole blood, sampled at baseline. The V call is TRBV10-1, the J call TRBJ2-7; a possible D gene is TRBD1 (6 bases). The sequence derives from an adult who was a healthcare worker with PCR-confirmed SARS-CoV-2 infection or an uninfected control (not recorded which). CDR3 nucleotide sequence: TGCGCCAGCAGCAGGACAGATACCTACGAGCAGTACTTC. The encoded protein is CASSRTDTYEQYF.